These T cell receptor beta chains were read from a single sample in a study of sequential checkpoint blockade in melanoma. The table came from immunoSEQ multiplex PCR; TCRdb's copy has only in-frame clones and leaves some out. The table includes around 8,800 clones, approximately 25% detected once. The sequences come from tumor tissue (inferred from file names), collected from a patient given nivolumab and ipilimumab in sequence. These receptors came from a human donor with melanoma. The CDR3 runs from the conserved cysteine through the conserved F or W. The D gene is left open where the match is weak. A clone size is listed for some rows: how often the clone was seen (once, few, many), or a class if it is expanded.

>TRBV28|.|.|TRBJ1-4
TGTGCCAGTGCCCTGAGTGAGACTGAAAAACTGTTTTTT
CASALSETEKLFF
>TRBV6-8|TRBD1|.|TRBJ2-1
TGTGCCAGCAGTAAACCCTCAGGGGGAATCTACAATGAGCAGTTCTTC
CASSKPSGGIYNEQFF
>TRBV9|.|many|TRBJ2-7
TGTGCCAGCACGGGCAGCGGGCGCTACGAGCAGTACTTC
CASTGSGRYEQYF
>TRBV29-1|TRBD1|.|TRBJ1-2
TGCAGCGTTGAAGATGCGGGACAGGCGTCCGGCTACACCTTC
CSVEDAGQASGYTF
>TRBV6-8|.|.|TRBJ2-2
TGTGCCAGCAGTTCTAAGGTTCCAAACACCGGGGAGCTGTTTTTT
CASSSKVPNTGELFF
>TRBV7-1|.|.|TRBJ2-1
TGTGCCAGCAGCCCCCACCCTCAGGGTGAGCAGTTCTTC
CASSPHPQGEQFF
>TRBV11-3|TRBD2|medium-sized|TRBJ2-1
TGTGCCAGCAGCCAAGCGGGACTAGCGGGAGGAGGGAGCTCCTACAATGAGCAGTTCTTC
CASSQAGLAGGGSSYNEQFF
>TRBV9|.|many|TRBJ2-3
TGTGCCAGCAGTGTAGGGACCCCAGATACGCAGTATTTT
CASSVGTPDTQYF
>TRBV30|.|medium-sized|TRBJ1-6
TGTGCCTGGCACGCCGGGACCAAGAATTCACCCCTCCACTTT
CAWHAGTKNSPLHF
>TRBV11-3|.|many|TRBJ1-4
TGTGCCAGCAGCTCTAACGTGGGAAGGGGTGAAAAACTGTTTTTT
CASSSNVGRGEKLFF
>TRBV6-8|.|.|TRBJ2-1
TGTGCCAGCAGTTACGGTGCAGGCGACAATGAGCAGTTCTTC
CASSYGAGDNEQFF
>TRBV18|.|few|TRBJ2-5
TGTGCCAGCTCACCACGGGTCAAAGAGACCCAGTACTTC
CASSPRVKETQYF
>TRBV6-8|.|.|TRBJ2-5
TGTGCCAGCCAGGGACCGAATGAAGAGACCCAGTACTTC
CASQGPNEETQYF
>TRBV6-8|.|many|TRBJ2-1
TGTGCCAGCACCCTCCGGGGAGACACTGAGCAGTTCTTC
CASTLRGDTEQFF
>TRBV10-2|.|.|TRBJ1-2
TGCGCCAGCAGTTCCACTAACTATGGCTACACCTTC
CASSSTNYGYTF
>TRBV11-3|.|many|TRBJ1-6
TGTGCCAGCAGCTTAATAAGGGCGGGCTCCTATAATTCACCCCTCCACTTT
CASSLIRAGSYNSPLHF